One sample yielded the 5 T cell receptor beta chains listed below, sequenced in a study of blood T cell repertoires in COVID-19 (dated by TCRdb to 2020 to 2022). Libraries were made using the immunoSEQ multiplex PCR assay. Not all clones reach the TCRdb copy of this immuneACCESS table, which keeps in-frame sequences only. Checked studies attribute under half of the gap to unresolved V genes and leave the rest unexplained. This sample is represented by approximately 120,000 clones; 70% to 90% of them were singletons. Roughly 18% of the sample is in the top ten clones. The sequencing input was peripheral blood. The receptors come from a woman in her fifties or sixties with acute or convalescent COVID-19.

The chain employs TRBV20-1 and TRBJ1-6, with a tentative D call TRBD1 (5 bases). V was trimmed by 3 bases and J by 8 bases, leaving 14 bases between them. The V gene's germline CDR1 is DFQATT and CDR2 SNEGSKA (reference sequence). CDR3 length: 14 residues. In DNA, the CDR3 is TGCAGTGCTAGTAAGAATCAGGGCGATTCACCCCTCCACTTT. This gives the protein CSASKNQGDSPLHF.

The CDR3 region is CASIGESSYNSPLHF. The CDR3 bases are TGTGCCAGTATCGGGGAGAGCTCCTATAATTCACCCCTCCACTTT. This chain links TRBV19 with TRBJ1-6; D gene ambiguous. The CDR3 length is 15 residues. With 7 bases removed from V and 0 bases from J, the gap between germline ends came to 10 bases. Germline V gene lookup returns CDR1 LNHDA and CDR2 SQIVND (reference sequence).

The chain recombines TRBV4-1 with TRBJ2-6; 7 bases align to TRBD2. With V trimmed by 4 bases and J by 4 bases, 13 bases remained unmatched. Germline lookup yields CDR1 MGHRA and CDR2 YSYEKL. The CDR3 runs 18 residues. The CDR3 bases are TGCGCCAGCAGCCGAGACCTCGGGGGGAGATCGGGGGCCAACGTCCTGACTTTC. As protein: CASSRDLGGRSGANVLTF.

Only a few counts were recorded for this clone. The gene calls are TRBV24-1 and TRBJ1-2; 9 nucleotides line up with TRBD1. The germline V gene encodes CDR1 KGHDR and CDR2 SFDVKD. This CDR3 is built from 13 residues. V was clipped by 5 bases and J by 6 bases; unmatched bases: 3. CDR3 coding DNA: TGTGCCACCAGTGTGGGACAGGGAGATGGCTACACCTTC. It is translated as CATSVGQGDGYTF.

The genes are TRBV30 and TRBJ2-7, with 7 bases identical to TRBD2. The CDR3 spans 18 residues. V lost 4 bases to trimming and J lost 2 bases; unmatched junction nucleotides: 20. Per germline, CDR1 GTSNPN and CDR2 SVGIG (reference sequence). The DNA of the CDR3 is TGTGCCTGGACCCCCCGGCAGAATCTAGCGGTAATAACCTACGAGCAGTACTTC. This sequence encodes CAWTPRQNLAVITYEQYF.